This T cell receptor (beta chain) is from a study of shared clonotypes between healthy human individuals. Assay used: immunoSEQ multiplex PCR; TCRdb lists only in-frame clones, some missing. The sample yields about 2.4 million clones, 93% seen once. About this clone: The antigen is not known.

In germline, CDR1 is KGHSH, CDR2 LQKENI. The CDR3 spans 12 residues. Trimming pared 2 bases from V and 6 bases from J, leaving 7 bases between. Study-level findings and limits: Some clonotypes were shared by all four sorted-subset donors, while others were not shared. The non-shared ones had lower generation probabilities than the shared ones. About 5% of naive CD4 clonotypes were shared across a few donors.

This receptor was identified in a man younger than 30 in good health. Some clones in this sample may be carry-over from other donors' samples. The rearrangement links TRBV18 to TRBJ1-1; tentative D call: TRBD1 (5 bases). The sample taken for sequencing was naive CD4+ T cells from PBMCs. Subset meaning: CD45RA+ positively selected. CDR3 coding DNA: TGTGCCAGCTCACCAGGGGCCGCTGAAGCTTTCTTT. Its protein is CASSPGAAEAFF.